The sequence of this T cell receptor beta chain was determined in a study of blood T cell repertoires in COVID-19 (dated by TCRdb to the early 2020s). With regard to the full study: Samples from collaborators originated in the United States, Italy and Spain and spanned both the acute and convalescent phases of COVID-19. Deeply sampled blood TCRbeta repertoires from subjects exposed to, actively infected with, or recovered from COVID-19 were included in the dataset. The repertoires were released in a freely available public database intended as a resource for research on the immune response to SARS-CoV-2. The prospective study material was composed of cDNA or gDNA derived from T cells, B-cell-depleted T cells, or PBMCs. Samples came from the ongoing ImmuneRACE study (first 160 participants) plus 1,254 subjects from 6 global collaborators. Where available, HLA class I and class II types were obtained from metadata supplied by the sample provider rather than from assay-based typing. A de-identified subject ID, COVID-19 status, age in years and sex were almost always included in the sample metadata.

CDR3 length: 15 amino acids, cysteine to phenylalanine. Just the 45-base CDR3 DNA is kept, in frame starting at base 1. Compared with germline, V lacks 5 bases and J lacks 6 bases; bases without a gene match: 7. The germline V gene (reference sequence) gives CDR1 as SEHNR and CDR2 as FQNEAQ. Enrolling through a virtual design, the prospective study's participants ranged in age from roughly 18 to 90 years and lived across 24 United States geographic areas. In the prospective study, participants were assigned to cohorts based on the clinical history participants reported in a screening survey and a study questionnaire. A participant counted as exposed if, within 2 weeks of entering the study, that participant had been in contact with someone who had a PCR-confirmed or clinician-diagnosed COVID-19 case. In the prospective study, mobile phlebotomists collected whole blood, serum and a nasopharyngeal or oropharyngeal swab from each participant. Additional blood draws and questionnaires over an approximately 2-month period could optionally be provided by prospective study participants. Before DNA extraction, prospective study blood samples were shipped either frozen or at room temperature.

What the study reported, not specific to this receptor: The quantity of clinical and demographic metadata differed by source and by participant and was supplied without curation.

As to this clone: This clone's antigen is unknown. Base qualities are missing; no much larger clone stands one base away.

TCRbeta CDR3 regions were amplified from genomic DNA by means of the immunoSEQ Assay, a bias-controlled multiplex PCR. Processing in the source paper ran as follows. The number of nucleated cells in each sample was estimated by amplification of reference gene primers within the assay. Sequence reads were collapsed and filtered to measure the absolute abundance of every unique TCRbeta CDR3 rearrangement. Productive Simpson clonality was computed per sample as the square root of Simpson's diversity index over productive rearrangements. TCRdb carries this immuneACCESS record with in-frame sequences only. Its versions omit some clonotypes, under half of them owing to an unresolved V gene in the studies checked, with the rest unexplained. That table furnishes V, J and clone size, whereas the DNA furnished D and trimming. The sample table contains 50,000 to 70,000 clones; only one count was recorded for roughly two thirds of them. About half of the sample is held by the ten biggest clonotypes.

This chain is built from TRBV7-9 and TRBJ2-1, with 10 middle bases fitting TRBD2. Material for sequencing was PBMCs or T cells enriched from blood (not recorded which). This TCR was sampled from a woman aged 55-75 years who had been exposed to COVID-19. The DNA sequence is as follows: TGTGCCAGCAGCGACCGCACTAGCGGGATCAATGAGCAGTTCTTC. Its amino acids are CASSDRTSGINEQFF.